Listed here are 26 T cell receptor beta chains from one sample, sequenced in a study of blood T cell repertoires in COVID-19. TCRdb's table, derived via immunoSEQ multiplex PCR, lists solely in-frame clones and lacks some. The sample carries roughly 130,000 clones, around 86% recorded once. The sample taken for sequencing was peripheral blood. The receptors originated from a man aged 35 to 55 with active or convalescent COVID-19.

V usage is TRBV24-1 and J usage is TRBJ2-7; TRBD1 is a possible D gene (6 bases). Germline-derived CDR1 and CDR2 are KGHDR and SFDVKD. Trimming shortened V by 2 bases and J by 9 bases, and 13 bases separated the two germline ends. There are 13 residues in the CDR3. This CDR3 reads CATSDSTGHRQYF. As DNA, the CDR3 is TGTGCCACCAGTGATTCCACAGGGCATAGGCAGTACTTC.

About this clone itself: A much more abundant neighbour one base away suggests this may be a read error. Different DNA sequences within this sample yield the same CDR3. The chain carries TRBV18 and TRBJ1-5, with TRBD1 matching 9 bases. CDR3 size: 14 residues. Germline CDR1 reads KGHSH; CDR2 reads LQKENI. The CDR3 protein is CASSPRTGDQPQHF. CDR3 DNA: TGTGCTAGCTCACCAAGGACAGGGGATCAGCCCCAGCATTTT. The full variable domain, in which reference TRBV18 and TRBJ1-5 provide the parts outside the CDR3, is NAGVMQNPRHLVRRRGQEARLRCSPMKGHSHVYWYRQLPEEGLKFMVYLQKENIIDESGMPKERFSAEFPKEGPSILRIQQVVRGDSAAYFCASSPRTGDQPQHFGDGTRLSIL.

CDR3 DNA sequence: TGTGCCTGGAGTGCCCGTGGAGCGGGGTATGGCACAGATACGCAGTATTTT. Its protein is CAWSARGAGYGTDTQYF. The chain is built from TRBV30 and TRBJ2-3, with 7 bases lining up with TRBD2. V was clipped by 1 base and J by 1 base; unmatched bases: 11. CDR3 length: 17 amino acids. The germline gives CDR1 GTSNPN, CDR2 SVGIG (reference sequence).

V is TRBV5-5 and J is TRBJ1-1; D remains ambiguous. Deletions cut 2 bases from V and 7 bases from J, with 9 bases between. The germline CDR1 and CDR2 sequences are SGHKS and YYEKEE (reference sequence). The CDR3 runs to 12 residues. The CDR3 loop is CASSFVAVEAFF. As DNA, the CDR3 is TGTGCCAGCAGCTTCGTGGCAGTTGAAGCTTTCTTT.

This chain joins TRBV6-4 and TRBJ1-1, with TRBD1 matching over 8 bases. Trimming took 6 bases from V and 0 from J; bases not matched to a gene: 3. Germline CDR1 and CDR2: MRHNA and SNTAGT. This CDR3 region has 14 residues. CDR3: CASRTGEMNTEAFF. The CDR3 nucleotides are TGTGCCAGCAGGACAGGGGAGATGAACACTGAAGCTTTCTTT.

This clone was recorded only once. This chain links TRBV27 with TRBJ1-6; the D gene is possibly TRBD1 (6 bases). Trimming left V 6 bases short and J 2 bases short, with 11 bases between. Germline V CDR1 and CDR2: MNHEY, SMNVEV (reference sequence). The CDR3 covers 15 residues. The CDR3 nucleotides read TGTGCCAGCAGCTCAGGGACACCCTATAATTCACCCCTCCACTTT. Translated, it gives CASSSGTPYNSPLHF.

This chain connects TRBV10-3 to TRBJ1-3; D is uncertain. Germline loops: CDR1 ENHRY, CDR2 SYGVKD. The length of the CDR3 is 16 residues. The V and J ends lost 4 bases and 0 bases respectively, with 13 bases between them. CDR3 region: CAISATRVPSGNTIYF. In nucleotides, the CDR3 is TGTGCCATCAGTGCTACGAGGGTTCCCTCTGGAAACACCATATATTTT.

The chain couples TRBV5-1 to TRBJ1-6; 7 nucleotides align to TRBD1. Looked up from germline, CDR1 is SGHRS and CDR2 is YFSETQ. J was trimmed by 7 bases and V by 5 bases; bases with no gene match: 12. The CDR3 is 16 amino acids. CDR3 coding DNA: TGCGCCAGCAGACCCTATCCCGACAGGGACAATTCACCCCTCCACTTT. Its protein product is CASRPYPDRDNSPLHF.

This chain joins TRBV28 and TRBJ1-5; the D is unclear. V was pared by 5 bases and J by 7 bases, with 9 bases between. This CDR3 has 12 amino acids. Germline-derived CDR1 and CDR2 are MDHEN and SYDVKM. CDR3 sequence: CASSLARQPQHF. The DNA for the CDR3 is TGTGCCAGCAGTCTCGCGAGGCAGCCCCAGCATTTT.

CDR3 bases: TGTGCCAGCAGCGTGGGACAGGGAAATTCACCCCTCCACTTT. This gives the protein CASSVGQGNSPLHF. This chain links TRBV9 with TRBJ1-6; 9 nucleotides align to TRBD1. Looked up from germline, CDR1 is SGDLS and CDR2 is YYNGEE. Losses at the gene ends were 2 bases for V and 7 bases for J; bases not matched to a gene: 1. The CDR3 length is 14 residues.

V is TRBV3-1 (or the pseudogene TRBV3-2) and J is TRBJ2-7; 7 bases agree with TRBD1. The CDR3 loop spans 16 amino acids. CDR1 and CDR2 from the germline V gene are LGHDT and YNNKEL (reference sequence). J lost 0 bases, V lost 4 bases, and 9 bases had no gene match. In nucleotides, the CDR3 is TGTGCCAGCAGCCTGAGAGGGGGCCTGAGCTCCTACGAGCAGTACTTC. Protein product: CASSLRGGLSSYEQYF.

V gene TRBV27 combines with J gene TRBJ1-1; possibly TRBD1 for D (5 bases). The CDR3 has 15 residues. Trimming took 4 bases from V and 1 from J, leaving 13 bases between them. Germline V gives CDR1 MNHEY, CDR2 SMNVEV (reference sequence). The CDR3 DNA is TGTGCCAGCAGTTCCGGGGGGACCAAGAACACTGAAGCTTTCTTT. Translating it yields CASSSGGTKNTEAFF.

In this sample, this clone turned up once. The chain has TRBV2 and TRBJ1-2; no clear D. Trimming stripped 1 base from V and 2 bases from J, with 5 bases between. The germline V gene has CDR1 SNHLY and CDR2 FYNNEI. CDR3 size: 13 residues. CDR3 residues: CASSEGENYGYTF. CDR3 DNA: TGTGCCAGCAGTGAAGGGGAGAACTATGGCTACACCTTC.

This clone has a count of ten or more. The identical CDR3 is also encoded by other nucleotide sequences in the sample. The J gene is TRBJ2-2, the V gene TRBV27; D might be TRBD2 (5 bases). The CDR3 runs 15 residues. The germline V and J ends were trimmed by 2 bases and 0 bases, with 7 bases remaining between them. Germline CDR1 is MNHEY and CDR2 is SMNVEV (reference sequence). The CDR3 here is CASSLGGTNTGELFF. CDR3 DNA sequence: TGTGCCAGCAGTTTAGGAGGAACGAACACCGGGGAGCTGTTTTTT.

The rearrangement links TRBV5-4 to TRBJ2-5; D call uncertain. Germline V CDR1 and CDR2: SGHNT, YYREEE (reference sequence). There are 13 residues in the CDR3. With 3 bases removed from V and 5 bases from J, the gap between germline ends came to 11 bases. This CDR3 is CASSSKNGETQYF. CDR3 sequence (DNA): TGTGCCAGCAGCTCTAAAAACGGGGAGACCCAGTACTTC.

This clone has just a few counts. This chain joins TRBV19 and TRBJ2-1; 11 nucleotides line up with TRBD1. J was trimmed by 0 bases and V by 7 bases; bases with no gene match: 14. From germline, CDR1 is LNHDA and CDR2 SQIVND (reference sequence). The CDR3 is 19 amino acids. The CDR3 DNA reads as TGTGCCAGTACCCTCCGCGGACAGGGGGCAATTTACTCCTACAATGAGCAGTTCTTC. Residues: CASTLRGQGAIYSYNEQFF.

V is TRBV2 and J is TRBJ2-5; 8 bases line up with TRBD2. Per germline, CDR1 SNHLY and CDR2 FYNNEI. V lost 6 bases to trimming and J lost 1 base; unmatched junction nucleotides: 10. The CDR3 spans 16 residues. The CDR3 spells CASRDYRTSRQETQYF. CDR3 nucleotides: TGTGCCAGCAGGGATTATAGGACTAGCCGCCAAGAGACCCAGTACTTC. Full variable domain (missing parts from reference TRBV2 and TRBJ2-5): EPEVTQTPSHQVTQMGQEVILRCVPISNHLYFYWYRQILGQKVEFLVSFYNNEISEKSEIFDDQFSVERPDGSNFTLKIRSTKLEDSAMYFCASRDYRTSRQETQYFGPGTRLLVL.

The rearrangement joins TRBV5-8 to TRBJ2-7; the D gene is possibly TRBD1 (6 bases). The CDR3 extends over 13 amino acids. In germline, CDR1 is SGHTS, CDR2 YDEGEE. The V and J ends lost 2 bases and 5 bases respectively, with 11 bases between them. CDR3 amino acids: CASSFVGTNEQYF. CDR3 sequence (DNA): TGTGCCAGCAGCTTCGTAGGGACAAACGAGCAGTACTTC.

V is TRBV4-1 and J is TRBJ1-6; D not certain. This CDR3 has 17 residues. The germline CDR1 and CDR2 sequences are MGHRA and YSYEKL. Trimming shortened V by 0 bases and J by 6 bases, and 15 bases separated the two germline ends. The CDR3 spells CASSQETTGMGNSPLHF. The CDR3 nucleotides are TGCGCCAGCAGCCAAGAAACAACCGGGATGGGTAATTCACCCCTCCACTTT.

V and J are TRBV5-4 and TRBJ1-5; D is uncertain. V was pared by 4 bases and J by 7 bases, with 12 bases between. This CDR3 region has 13 residues. Germline V gene lookup returns CDR1 SGHNT and CDR2 YYREEE (reference sequence). CDR3 sequence: CASSISGFQPQHF. The CDR3 region has the DNA TGTGCCAGCAGCATTTCGGGGTTCCAGCCCCAGCATTTT.

The chain uses TRBV11-2 and TRBJ2-7; perhaps TRBD1 as D (5 bases). In germline, CDR1 is SGHAT, CDR2 FQNNGV. The CDR3 length is 12 residues. The V end lost 3 bases, the J end lost 2 bases, and 5 bases lay between the germline ends. CDR3 sequence (DNA): TGTGCCAGCAGCTTGGACACCTACGAGCAGTACTTC. Its protein product is CASSLDTYEQYF.

V gene TRBV6-5 combines with J gene TRBJ2-1, with 7 nucleotides matching TRBD1. The V segment lost 6 bases and the J segment 7 bases; nucleotides outside the gene matches: 6. Germline V gene sequence: CDR1 MNHEY, CDR2 SVGAGI. This CDR3 has 13 residues. The CDR3 region is CASRETGPNEQFF. CDR3 nucleotides: TGTGCCAGCAGAGAGACAGGGCCGAATGAGCAGTTCTTC.

The rearrangement uses TRBV4-3 and TRBJ2-7, with D tentatively TRBD2 (5 bases). This CDR3 has 19 amino acids. The germline V gene has CDR1 LGHNA and CDR2 YSLEER. V lost 0 bases and J 0 bases, leaving 21 bases between the germline ends. The CDR3 protein is CASSQEGGGRTSSSYEQYF. CDR3 bases: TGCGCCAGCAGCCAAGAAGGTGGAGGACGGACCTCTAGCTCCTACGAGCAGTACTTC.

The J gene is TRBJ2-7, the V gene TRBV11-3; TRBD1 matches 8 bases. Unmatched junction bases numbered 5, after V lost 5 bases and J lost 2 bases. The CDR3 has 14 amino acids. From germline, CDR1 is SGHNT and CDR2 YENEEA. The CDR3 bases are TGTGCCAGCAGCCCCAGACAGGGGACCTACGAGCAGTACTTC. Protein sequence: CASSPRQGTYEQYF.

The genes are TRBV19 and TRBJ1-5; 10 positions agree with TRBD1. V lost 7 bases to trimming and J lost 0 bases; unmatched junction nucleotides: 15. There are 19 residues in the CDR3. From germline, CDR1 is LNHDA and CDR2 SQIVND (reference sequence). CDR3 sequence (DNA): TGTGCCAGTATCAAATCCGGGACAGGGGCCTTTTCTAGCAATCAGCCCCAGCATTTT. Translation gives CASIKSGTGAFSSNQPQHF. The whole variable domain, filled in from reference TRBV19 and TRBJ1-5, reads DGGITQSPKYLFRKEGQNVTLSCEQNLNHDAMYWYRQDPGQGLRLIYYSQIVNDFQKGDIAEGYSVSREKKESFPLTVTSAQKNPTAFYLCASIKSGTGAFSSNQPQHFGDGTRLSIL.

The chain recombines TRBV3-1 (or the pseudogene TRBV3-2) with TRBJ2-3; 14 bases align to TRBD2. With 4 bases clipped from V and 1 base from J, the junction kept 7 bases outside the gene matches. Germline V CDR1 and CDR2: LGHDT, YNNKEL (reference sequence). CDR3 length: 18 residues. The CDR3 reads CASSLGTSGGQRTDTQYF. The CDR3 DNA sequence: TGTGCCAGCAGCCTCGGGACTAGCGGGGGCCAGCGCACAGATACGCAGTATTTT.